The 23 T cell receptor beta chains below all came from one sample that was sequenced in a study of regulatory T cells in long-lasting Graves disease. Arm-PCR with iRepertoire HTBI primers amplified the CDR3 regions for these TCR beta libraries. TCRdb independently ran MiXCR on the multiplex PCR reads; one entry per CDR3 protein. This table holds 530,000 or so distinct CDR3 sequences, less than 15% found once. Described time point: newly diagnosed GD, antithyroid drugs for less than 3 months. There was RNA extracted from PBMCs, and the TCR library was made from it. The sample was also reused in another study, on T cells in Graves' hyperthyroidism and ophthalmopathy.

The sequenced sample was peripheral blood mononuclear cells (PBMCs), obtained at new diagnosis, from a patient treated with antithyroid drugs. These receptors were collected from a man aged 30 to 45 with Graves disease.

A word on this clonotype: A read error is likely here: a far larger clone is one base away. The chain has TRBV10-3 and TRBJ2-7, with TRBD1 matching over 8 bases. The J call may be mistaken, given a closer DNA end match to TRBJ2-1. The germline gives CDR1 ENHRY, CDR2 SYGVKD. The CDR3 spans 16 residues. Here the CDR3 reads CAISGTSGGDYNEQFF. The CDR3 bases are TGTGCCATCAGTGGCACGTCAGGGGGCGACTACAATGAGCAGTTCTTC.

In the case of this clonotype: Compared with germline, one end of the junction differs, possibly owing to a read error. The chain joins TRBV6-1 to TRBJ2-7; D tentatively fits TRBD1 or TRBD2 (5 bases each). Germline V CDR1 and CDR2: MNHNS, SASEGT. The CDR3 runs to 14 residues. CDR3 sequence: CVSSPGTASYEQYF. CDR3 nucleotides: TGTGTCAGCAGTCCGGGGACGGCTTCCTACGAGCAGTACTTC.

This clonotype appeared many times. The chain carries TRBV20-1 and TRBJ1-2, with D maybe TRBD1 (6 bases). The CDR3 is 15 residues long. Germline CDR1 and CDR2: DFQATT and SNEGSKA (reference sequence). Trimming took off 6 bases at V and 0 bases at J, with 17 bases between the two ends. The CDR3 spells CSAPKDRQANYGYTF. In DNA, the CDR3 is TGCAGTGCACCAAAGGACAGACAAGCTAACTATGGCTACACCTTC.

This clonotype was detected many times. V usage is TRBV14 and J usage is TRBJ2-2; the D is unclear. The CDR3 sequence is 11 residues long. The germline V gene has CDR1 SGHDN and CDR2 FVKESK. V was trimmed by 1 base and J by 9 bases, leaving 3 bases between them. CDR3 amino acids: CASSQVRELFF. CDR3 DNA: TGTGCCAGCAGCCAAGTCAGGGAGCTGTTTTTT.

This clonotype was seen ten or more times. The chain joins TRBV2 to TRBJ1-2; the D gene is possibly TRBD1 (6 bases). The CDR3 contains 12 residues. Trimming took 10 bases from V and 4 from J, leaving 13 bases between them. Per germline, CDR1 SNHLY and CDR2 FYNNEI. The CDR3 loop reads CATQRDIYGYTF. In DNA form, the CDR3 reads TGTGCCACCCAAAGGGACATCTATGGCTACACCTTC.

This clonotype was seen only a few times. The V gene is TRBV27, the J gene TRBJ2-1; 7 nucleotides align to TRBD1. Germline V gene sequence: CDR1 MNHEY, CDR2 SMNVEV (reference sequence). The CDR3 has 17 amino acids. V shed 0 bases and J 3 bases; nucleotides not matched to a gene: 8. CDR3 bases: TGTGCCAGCAGTTTATCGGGCAGGGGGTTTTACTACAATGAGCAGTTCTTC. Amino acid sequence: CASSLSGRGFYYNEQFF.

This clonotype has a count of ten or more. The chain joins TRBV6-1 to TRBJ1-6; D gene unclear. The germline CDR1 and CDR2 sequences are MNHNS and SASEGT. This CDR3 spans 16 amino acids. Trimming cost V 2 bases and J 8 bases, with 16 bases left between them. The CDR3 protein is CASSERDFGGDSPLHF. The CDR3, as DNA: TGTGCCAGCAGTGAACGCGACTTCGGCGGGGATTCACCCCTCCACTTT.

This clonotype was observed many times. The rearrangement links TRBV25-1 to TRBJ1-2, with TRBD1 as a possible D gene (5 bases). Germline V gene sequence: CDR1 MGHDK, CDR2 SYGVNS. V lost 3 bases, J lost 1 base, and 9 bases lay in between. The CDR3 extends over 14 amino acids. The CDR3 is CASSESGYNYGYTF. The CDR3 DNA is TGTGCCAGCAGTGAGTCAGGGTATAACTATGGCTACACCTTC.

This clonotype was observed many times. The genes are TRBV7-2 and TRBJ2-3, with D uncertain. Trimming removed 7 bases at V and 0 bases at J, with 17 bases between. Germline CDR1 is SGHTA and CDR2 is FQGNSA. The CDR3 is made up of 16 amino acids. CDR3 in amino acids: CASTPPGSLSTDTQYF. In DNA, the CDR3 is TGTGCCAGCACCCCCCCGGGTTCCCTTAGCACAGATACGCAGTATTTT.

This clonotype has ten or more counts. The chain carries TRBV5-1 and TRBJ2-2; maybe TRBD1 (5 bases). V was trimmed by 0 bases and J by 4 bases, leaving 13 bases between them. CDR1 and CDR2 from the germline V gene are SGHRS and YFSETQ. There are 16 residues in the CDR3. CDR3 nucleotides: TGCGCCAGCAGCTTGGACCTCCTTACAGGCACCGGGGAGCTGTTTTTT. Translating gives CASSLDLLTGTGELFF.

The V call is TRBV10-1, the J call TRBJ2-3, with 14 bases fitting TRBD2. Per germline, CDR1 WNHNN and CDR2 SYGVQD (reference sequence). The CDR3 is 16 residues long. V shed 3 bases and J 6 bases; nucleotides not matched to a gene: 5. CDR3 in DNA: TGCGCCAGCAGTGAAGGGACTAGCGGGAGTGGGGATACGCAGTATTTT. Translated: CASSEGTSGSGDTQYF.

This clonotype was seen ten or more times. The chain is built from TRBV6-2 or TRBV6-3 and TRBJ2-1; 14 bases are shared with TRBD2. The CDR3 contains 16 residues. The ends lost 5 bases at V and 9 bases at J; junction bases unmatched: 9. In germline, CDR1 is MNHEY, CDR2 SVGEGT. The CDR3 region is CASSDKGTSGRSEQFF. The CDR3 DNA sequence: TGTGCCAGCAGTGACAAGGGGACTAGCGGGAGAAGTGAGCAGTTCTTC.

In its sample, this clonotype was seen a few times. J is TRBJ2-3 and V is TRBV12-3 or TRBV12-4, with a possible D match to TRBD2 (6 bases). CDR3 length: 14 residues. Trimming took 7 bases from V and 0 from J, leaving 11 bases between them. The CDR3: CASIGSKSTDTQYF. The CDR3 region has the DNA TGTGCCAGCATCGGGAGCAAGAGCACAGATACGCAGTATTTT.

For this clonotype: Possible read error: a much larger clone is one base away. The chain combines TRBV12-3 or TRBV12-4 with TRBJ1-1; the match to TRBD1 covers 7 bases. The CDR3 has 11 amino acids. The CDR3 DNA sequence: TGTGCCATACAGGGGAACACTGAAACTTTCTTT. The encoded protein is CAIQGNTETFF.

A remark on this clonotype: A clone one base away is much larger, so this may be a read error. The chain carries TRBV2 and TRBJ2-1; D is unclear. There are 13 residues in the CDR3. CDR1 SNHLY and CDR2 FYNNEI come from the germline V gene. CDR3: CASGEWDRDEQLF. The CDR3 DNA follows: TGTGCCAGCGGAGAGTGGGATCGAGATGAGCAGCTCTTC.

This clonotype was counted many times. The CDR3 carries no conserved terminal phenylalanine or tryptophan, so it likely arises from a read error. No DNA is shown, since the ends of the CDR3 on it are uncertain; the CDR3 is the one TCRdb lists. V usage is TRBV25-1 and J usage is TRBJ2-5; TRBD1 is the table's D call and was not checked against the DNA. The CDR3 comprises 12 residues, both ends counted. Germline assignment: CDR1 MGHDK and CDR2 SYGVNS. The CDR3 loop reads CASSEFGDMVHL.

The table lists this clonotype with many counts. V and J are TRBV27 and TRBJ1-1; no clear D. The CDR3 covers 12 residues. Germline assignment: CDR1 MNHEY and CDR2 SMNVEV (reference sequence). V lost 7 bases and J 1 base, leaving 7 bases between the germline ends. The CDR3: CASMFKNTEAFF. CDR3 nucleotides: TGTGCCAGCATGTTCAAGAACACTGAAGCTTTCTTT.

This clonotype was seen a few times. The J gene is TRBJ2-2, the V gene TRBV5-1, with 9 bases identical to TRBD2. Germline CDR1 reads SGHRS; CDR2 reads YFSETQ. V dropped 6 bases and J dropped 3; count of bases not matched to a gene: 12. The CDR3 runs to 17 residues. The CDR3 sequence: CASTPRIAGEYTGELFF. For the CDR3, the DNA is TGCGCCAGCACCCCTCGAATAGCGGGAGAGTACACCGGGGAGCTGTTTTTT.

The rearrangement links TRBV5-6 to TRBJ1-1; D is unresolved. The CDR3 is 15 amino acids. Germline CDR1 and CDR2: SGHDT and YYEEEE. Trimming took off 0 bases at V and 1 base at J, with 10 bases between the two ends. This CDR3 is CASSLEEVSNTEAFF. DNA for the CDR3: TGTGCCAGCAGCTTGGAAGAGGTTTCGAACACTGAAGCTTTCTTT.

This clonotype was counted at least ten times. The V and J genes are TRBV6-1 and TRBJ2-5; D gene unclear. Trimming pared 5 bases from V and 2 bases from J, leaving 15 bases between. Germline V gives CDR1 MNHNS, CDR2 SASEGT. This CDR3 contains 15 residues. CDR3: CASSSIQTPQETQYF. CDR3 nucleotide sequence: TGTGCCAGCAGTAGTATACAAACTCCGCAAGAGACCCAGTACTTC.

There are a few counts of this clonotype. V and J are TRBV6-5 and TRBJ2-5; either TRBD1 or TRBD2 may supply D (5 bases each). The CDR3 covers 14 residues. The germline CDR1 and CDR2 sequences are MNHEY and SVGAGI. Trimming stripped 4 bases from V and 1 base from J, with 10 bases between. The CDR3 is CASSSPGPQETQYF. CDR3 DNA: TGTGCCAGCAGTTCCCCGGGACCCCAAGAGACCCAGTACTTC.

This clonotype was found a few times. This chain uses TRBV10-3 with TRBJ1-3, with D possibly matching TRBD1 (5 bases). Trimming cost V 10 bases and J 0 bases, with 10 bases left between them. From germline, CDR1 is ENHRY and CDR2 SYGVKD. The CDR3 length is 13 residues. CDR3 coding DNA: TGTGCCACGACGACAGTCTCTGGAAACACCATATATTTT. Translated: CATTTVSGNTIYF.

This clonotype appeared many times. This chain connects TRBV13 to TRBJ2-7; a possible D gene is TRBD2 (5 bases). V dropped 3 bases and J dropped 3 bases, with 12 bases sitting between them. Germline CDR1 and CDR2: PRHDT and FYEKMQ (reference sequence). This CDR3 is 14 amino acids long. CDR3 amino acids: CASSLESGRYEQYF. The CDR3 coding sequence is TGTGCCAGCAGCTTGGAGAGCGGCCGCTACGAGCAGTACTTC.